This T cell receptor beta chain came from a study of CD8 T cells in Susac syndrome. An amount of RNA that ranged from roughly 0.5 to 1 ug was reverse transcribed with random hexamers. Coverage of TCR beta CDR3 amplification by immunoSEQ multiplex PCR extended to 54 Vbeta and 13 Jbeta. TCRdb reprocessed the immunoSEQ multiplex PCR reads via MiXCR and lists one record per CDR3 protein. The sample carries around 130,000 distinct CDR3 sequences, less than 95% recorded once. The germline CDR1 and CDR2 sequences are KGHDR and SFDVKD. This CDR3 is 14 amino acids long. V lost 3 bases and J lost 0, with 7 bases in between.

Sample: CD4+ T cells from PBMCs. This clonotype was sampled from a human donor with multiple sclerosis. The chain employs TRBV24-1 and TRBJ1-2; D is unresolved. Here the CDR3 DNA reads TGTGCCACCAGTGATGCCTCAGCTAACTATGGCTACACCTTC. It encodes CATSDASANYGYTF.